The entry below describes one T cell receptor beta chain. Its antigen is currently unknown. The CDR3 is made up of 14 amino acids. Trimming took 5 bases from V and 5 from J, leaving 13 bases between them. The V gene's germline CDR1 is SGHVS and CDR2 FQNEAQ. This sample was included in a study of cytotoxic CD8 clonotypes in ibrutinib-treated CLL. Whole-study context: The taking of response samples occurred after a median roughly twelve months of treatment, with a range of 6 to 36.

The data were produced by immunoSEQ multiplex PCR, yet TCRdb's version contains in-frame clones alone and is incomplete. Here the sample spans some 20,000 clones, roughly four fifths being singletons. Regarding the study as a whole: Baseline-level clonality went beyond age-matched healthy donors and moved in step with circulating CD8+ T-cell counts. Clonality increased with ibrutinib response but returned toward baseline at progression.

The material was PBMCs, obtained before ibrutinib treatment. The chain is built from TRBV7-8 and TRBJ1-5; tentative D call: TRBD1 (6 bases). This receptor was obtained from a human donor with chronic lymphocytic leukemia. This CDR3 reads CASSRTQGYQPQHF. For the CDR3, the DNA is TGTGCCAGCAGCCGTACCCAGGGGTATCAGCCCCAGCATTTT.